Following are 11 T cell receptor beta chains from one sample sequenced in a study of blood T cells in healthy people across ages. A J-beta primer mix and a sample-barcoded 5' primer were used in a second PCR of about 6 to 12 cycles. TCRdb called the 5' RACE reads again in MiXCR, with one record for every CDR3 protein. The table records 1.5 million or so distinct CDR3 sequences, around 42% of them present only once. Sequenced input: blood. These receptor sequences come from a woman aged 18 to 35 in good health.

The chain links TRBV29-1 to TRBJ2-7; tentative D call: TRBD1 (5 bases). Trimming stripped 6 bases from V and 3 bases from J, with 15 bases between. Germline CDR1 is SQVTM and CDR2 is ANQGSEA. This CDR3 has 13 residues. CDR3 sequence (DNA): TGCAGCGTCCTATTTAGGGGAAACTACGAGCAGTACTTC. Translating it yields CSVLFRGNYEQYF.

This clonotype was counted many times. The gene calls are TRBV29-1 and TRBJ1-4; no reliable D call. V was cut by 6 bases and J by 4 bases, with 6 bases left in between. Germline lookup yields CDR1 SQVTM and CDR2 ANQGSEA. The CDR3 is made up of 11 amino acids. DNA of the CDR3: TGCAGCGTCCGGATTAATGAAAAACTGTTTTTT. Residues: CSVRINEKLFF.

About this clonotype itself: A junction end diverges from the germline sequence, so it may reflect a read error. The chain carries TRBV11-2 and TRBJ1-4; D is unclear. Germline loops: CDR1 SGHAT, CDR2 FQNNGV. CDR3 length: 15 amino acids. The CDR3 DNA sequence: TGCGCCAGCAGCTTGGGCCTAGGGAGAGATGAAAAACTGTTTTTT. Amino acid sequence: CASSLGLGRDEKLFF.

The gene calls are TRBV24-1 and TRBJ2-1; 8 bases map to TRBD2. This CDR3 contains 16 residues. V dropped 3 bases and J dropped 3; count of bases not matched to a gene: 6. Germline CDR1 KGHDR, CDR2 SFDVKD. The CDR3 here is CATSDGGGLIYNEQFF. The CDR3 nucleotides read TGTGCCACCAGTGATGGCGGGGGGCTCATCTACAATGAGCAGTTCTTC.

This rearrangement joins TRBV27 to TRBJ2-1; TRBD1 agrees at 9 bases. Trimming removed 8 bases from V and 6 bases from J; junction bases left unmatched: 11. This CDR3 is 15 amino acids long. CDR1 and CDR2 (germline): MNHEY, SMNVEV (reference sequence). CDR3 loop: CASATGGLACNEQFF. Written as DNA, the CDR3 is TGTGCCAGCGCTACAGGGGGCCTCGCCTGCAATGAGCAGTTCTTC.

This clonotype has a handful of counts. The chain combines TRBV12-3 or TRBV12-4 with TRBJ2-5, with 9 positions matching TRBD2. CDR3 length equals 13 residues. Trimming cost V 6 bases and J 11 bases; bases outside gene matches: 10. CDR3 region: CASSSLAGNEQYF. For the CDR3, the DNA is TGTGCCAGCAGCTCCCTAGCGGGAAATGAGCAGTACTTC.

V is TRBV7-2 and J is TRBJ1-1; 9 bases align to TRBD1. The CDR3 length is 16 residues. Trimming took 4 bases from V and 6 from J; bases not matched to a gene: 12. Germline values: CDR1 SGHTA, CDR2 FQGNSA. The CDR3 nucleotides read TGTGCCAGCAGCTCCCAAGGGGGGACAGGGAGCGCTGAAGCTTTCTTT. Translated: CASSSQGGTGSAEAFF.

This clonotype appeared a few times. The CDR3 region has the DNA TGCAGCGTTGAATCGGGTTCTAGCACAGATACGCAGTATTTT. Protein: CSVESGSSTDTQYF. The gene calls are TRBV29-1 and TRBJ2-3; D gene unclear. V gave up 2 bases and J gave up 0 bases, with 9 bases separating them. Germline CDR1 and CDR2: SQVTM and ANQGSEA. The CDR3 is 14 residues long.

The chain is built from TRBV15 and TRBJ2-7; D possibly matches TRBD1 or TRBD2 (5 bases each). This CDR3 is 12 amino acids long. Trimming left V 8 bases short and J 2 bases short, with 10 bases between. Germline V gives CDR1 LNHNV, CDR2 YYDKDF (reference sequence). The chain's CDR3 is CATEGLTYEQYF. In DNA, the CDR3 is TGTGCCACCGAGGGGCTGACCTACGAGCAGTACTTC.

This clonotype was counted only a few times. CDR3 sequence (DNA): TGCGCCAGCAGCCCGGCGGGGGACTTGAACACCGGGGAGCTGTTTTTT. Translated, it gives CASSPAGDLNTGELFF. V gene TRBV5-1 combines with J gene TRBJ2-2; 7 nucleotides agree with TRBD2. The CDR3 is made up of 16 amino acids. V lost 4 bases, J lost 1 base, and 7 bases stayed unmatched. Germline V gene data show CDR1 as SGHRS and CDR2 as YFSETQ.

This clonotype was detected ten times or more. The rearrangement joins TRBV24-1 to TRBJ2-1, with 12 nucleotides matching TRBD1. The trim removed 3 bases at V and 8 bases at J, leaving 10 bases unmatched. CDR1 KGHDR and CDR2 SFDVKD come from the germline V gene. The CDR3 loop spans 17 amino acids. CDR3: CATSDREGTGGGHEQFF. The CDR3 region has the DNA TGTGCCACCAGTGATAGAGAAGGGACAGGGGGCGGCCATGAGCAGTTCTTC.